This TCR beta chain derives from a study of cytomegalovirus exposure and HLA in healthy donors. Study-wide context: Among the roughly 430 genotyped donors, 65% to 85% were placed in the Caucasian-associated ancestry cluster.

Worth noting for this clone: Antigen specificity is unknown.

Trimming shortened V by 1 base and J by 3 bases, and 13 bases separated the two germline ends. The CDR3 sequence is 15 residues long. CDR1 is LGHNA, CDR2 YNFKEQ, per germline. The PCR contained 60 Vbeta and 13 Jbeta primers. Libraries were prepared by immunoSEQ multiplex PCR; TCRdb keeps only in-frame clonotypes and omits some of them. The table has about 170,000 clones, around 62% seen once. Overall study results and limits: Another analysis was done later, and it associated roughly 15,000 TCR beta sequences with HLA alleles at 0.05 false discovery rate. A later analysis found most CMV-associated TCR beta chains apparently HLA-restricted. More clonal expansion characterized HLA-associated TCR beta chains than equally common others in a later analysis.

Sequencing was done on a sample of PBMCs. The TCR was taken from a man in his forties in good health and CMV-seronegative. V usage is TRBV4-2 and J usage is TRBJ2-7; D unresolved. The CDR3, as DNA: TGTGCCAGCAGCCAAGGATACAGTCGAGTCTACGAGCAGTACTTC. This gives the protein CASSQGYSRVYEQYF.